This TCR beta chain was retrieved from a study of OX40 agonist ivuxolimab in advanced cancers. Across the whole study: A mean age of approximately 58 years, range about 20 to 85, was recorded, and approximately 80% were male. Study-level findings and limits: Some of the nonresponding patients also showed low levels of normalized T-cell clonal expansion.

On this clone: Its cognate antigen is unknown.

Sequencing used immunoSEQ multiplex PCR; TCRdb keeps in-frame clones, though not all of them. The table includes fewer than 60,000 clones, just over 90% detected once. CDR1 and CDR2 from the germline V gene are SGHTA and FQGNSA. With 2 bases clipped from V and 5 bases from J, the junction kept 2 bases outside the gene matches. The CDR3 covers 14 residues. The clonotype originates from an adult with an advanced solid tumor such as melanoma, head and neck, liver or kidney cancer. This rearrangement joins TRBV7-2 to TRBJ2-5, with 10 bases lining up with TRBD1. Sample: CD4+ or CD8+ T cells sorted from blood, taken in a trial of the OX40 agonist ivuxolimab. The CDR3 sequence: CASSLQGQGETQYF. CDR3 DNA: TGTGCCAGCAGCTTACAGGGACAGGGGGAGACCCAGTACTTC.